The T cell receptor beta chain under discussion was sequenced for a study of Ad26.COV2.S vaccination and SARS-CoV-2 variants. Sequencing was performed with immunoSEQ multiplex PCR; in TCRdb, only in-frame clones are kept and a portion is missing. This table has 360,000 or so clones, approximately 90% appearing once. Documented treatment: around 19 received Ad26.COV2.S at low or high dose, single or two shots; about five received placebo; per-sample allocation not given. Each sample was drawn 63 days after the first injection (of vaccine or placebo). Germline V gene sequence: CDR1 SGHVS, CDR2 FQNEAQ. V shed 1 base, J shed 4 bases, and the junction held 2 bases outside the gene matches. This CDR3 contains 15 residues.

The rearrangement joins TRBV7-8 to TRBJ2-1; 9 nucleotides agree with TRBD2. The source was peripheral blood, collected in a trial of Ad26.COV2.S vaccine versus placebo. The TCR sequence derives from a person between 18 and 65 years old who received the Ad26.COV2.S COVID-19 vaccine or a placebo. CDR3 bases: TGTGCCAGCAGCTTAGTAGCGGGAGCTTACAATGAGCAGTTCTTC. It is translated as CASSLVAGAYNEQFF.